This T cell receptor beta chain is from a study of blood T cell repertoires in COVID-19. About the study: COVID-19 samples, acute and convalescent, were from the United States, Italy and Spain. The analysed material was cDNA or gDNA that came from T cells, B-cell-depleted T cells, or PBMCs.

V lost 4 bases, J lost 3 bases, and 13 bases lay in between. CDR3 length: 15 residues. Germline lookup yields CDR1 MNHEY and CDR2 SVGEGT. The authors' processing: Nucleated cell counts were estimated from reference gene primer amplification. Here immunoSEQ multiplex PCR was the method, and the copy in TCRdb shows in-frame clones only, minus some. V, J and clone size are taken as reported in that table, and D and trimming were inferred from the DNA itself. Of some 32,000 clones in the sample, around 86% were seen once. The sequence was collected from a man aged 55 to 70 with active COVID-19. The chain couples TRBV6-2 or TRBV6-3 to TRBJ2-1, with TRBD2 as a possible D gene (7 bases). Sequencing input: peripheral blood. DNA for the CDR3: TGTGCCAGCAGTTGGGGGGGCGGGGTCTACAATGAGCAGTTCTTC. Its translation is CASSWGGGVYNEQFF.